This T cell receptor beta chain was recorded in a study of T cell responses to AZD1222 COVID-19 vaccine. Assay: immunoSEQ multiplex PCR; the TCRdb copy retains only in-frame clones and omits some. Here the sample spans approximately 75,000 clones, around nine tenths being singletons. Pooling covered second doses at about 4 or about 12 weeks. V lost 1 base to trimming and J lost 5 bases, with 14 bases between them. The germline V gene encodes CDR1 KGHSH and CDR2 LQKENI. This CDR3 spans 15 amino acids. This chain connects TRBV18 to TRBJ1-1; D perhaps matches TRBD1 (5 bases). The TCR was taken from an adult who received the AZD1222 COVID-19 vaccine. The specimen was peripheral blood, collected 28 days after the second AZD1222 dose. The CDR3 region has the DNA TGTGCCAGCTCACCACGAATGGGATGGGGGACTGAAGCTTTCTTT. Protein: CASSPRMGWGTEAFF. Full variable domain (outside the CDR3, taken from reference TRBV18 and TRBJ1-1): NAGVMQNPRHLVRRRGQEARLRCSPMKGHSHVYWYRQLPEEGLKFMVYLQKENIIDESGMPKERFSAEFPKEGPSILRIQQVVRGDSAAYFCASSPRMGWGTEAFFGQGTRLTVV.